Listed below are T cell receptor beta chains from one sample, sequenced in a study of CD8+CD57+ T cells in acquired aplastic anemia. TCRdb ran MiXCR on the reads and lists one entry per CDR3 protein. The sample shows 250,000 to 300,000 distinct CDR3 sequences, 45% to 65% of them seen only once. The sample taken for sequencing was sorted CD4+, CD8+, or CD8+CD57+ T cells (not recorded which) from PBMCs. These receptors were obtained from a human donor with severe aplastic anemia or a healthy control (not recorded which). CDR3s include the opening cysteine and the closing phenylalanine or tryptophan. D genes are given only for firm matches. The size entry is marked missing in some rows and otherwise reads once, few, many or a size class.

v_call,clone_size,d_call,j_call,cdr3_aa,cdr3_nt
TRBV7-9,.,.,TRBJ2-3,CASSLGARGQYF,TGTGCCAGCAGCTTAGGTGCCCGTGGGCAGTATTTT
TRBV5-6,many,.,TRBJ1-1,CASSSGNLEAFF,TGTGCCAGCAGCTCCGGGAACCTAGAAGCTTTCTTT
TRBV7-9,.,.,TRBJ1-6,CASSLEEGGRSPLHF,TGTGCCAGCAGCTTGGAAGAGGGTGGGCGTTCACCCCTCCACTTT
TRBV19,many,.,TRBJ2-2,CASIQGGTGELFF,TGTGCCAGTATTCAGGGGGGCACCGGGGAGCTGTTTTTT
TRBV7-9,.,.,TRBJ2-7,CASSSPTVDEQYF,TGTGCCAGCAGCTCCCCGACAGTGGACGAGCAGTACTTC
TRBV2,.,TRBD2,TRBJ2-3,CASRKELAGGLDSTDTQYF,TGTGCCAGCAGGAAGGAACTAGCGGGGGGGTTGGATAGCACAGATACGCAGTATTTT
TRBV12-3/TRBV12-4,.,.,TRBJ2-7,CASSLRQGGNEQYF,TGTGCCAGCAGTCTTCGACAGGGAGGGAACGAGCAGTACTTC
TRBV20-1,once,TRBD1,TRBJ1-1,CSAEGANTEALF,TGCAGTGCTGAGGGGGCGAACACTGAAGCTCTCTTT
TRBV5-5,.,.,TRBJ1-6,CASSLRTDSYNSPLHF,TGTGCCAGCAGCTTGAGGACAGACTCCTATAATTCACCCCTCCACTTT
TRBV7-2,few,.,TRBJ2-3,CASSPGRGDTQYF,TGTGCCAGCAGCCCAGGACGAGGTGATACGCAGTATTTT
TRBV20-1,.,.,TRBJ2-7,CSASRRGRNTYEQYF,TGCAGTGCTTCTCGGAGGGGACGCAATACCTACGAGCAGTACTTC
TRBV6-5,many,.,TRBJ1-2,CASSFRGSGGYTF,TGTGCCAGCAGTTTCAGGGGATCGGGTGGCTACACCTTC
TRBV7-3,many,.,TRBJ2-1,CASSRKDTTLNEQFF,TGTGCCAGCAGCCGGAAGGACACCACCCTGAATGAGCAGTTCTTC
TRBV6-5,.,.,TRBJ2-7,CATRVRVNGAHEQYF,TGTGCCACCAGAGTACGCGTTAACGGAGCCCACGAGCAGTACTTC
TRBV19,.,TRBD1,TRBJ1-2,CASRGTGVKEGNYGYTF,TGTGCCAGTAGGGGGACAGGGGTGAAGGAGGGTAACTATGGCTACACCTTC
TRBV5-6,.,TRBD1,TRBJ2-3,CAATTGQTTDTQYF,TGTGCCGCCACCACGGGACAGACCACAGATACGCAGTATTTT
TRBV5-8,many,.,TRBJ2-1,CASSLGLTRFF,TGTGCCAGCAGCTTGGGTCTAACTCGGTTCTTC
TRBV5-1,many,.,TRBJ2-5,CASSLVGGGETQYF,TGCGCCAGCAGCTTGGTCGGGGGCGGTGAGACCCAGTACTTC
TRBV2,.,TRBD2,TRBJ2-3,CASSSHSRRLAVTDTQYF,TGTGCCAGCAGTTCCCACTCCCGTCGACTAGCGGTCACAGATACGCAGTATTTT
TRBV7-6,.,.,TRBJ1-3,CASSSIQGNTIYF,TGTGCCAGCAGCTCGATACAGGGAAACACCATATATTTT
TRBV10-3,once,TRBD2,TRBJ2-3,CAIGIAGGTDTQYF,TGTGCCATCGGGATAGCGGGGGGCACAGATACGCAGTATTTT
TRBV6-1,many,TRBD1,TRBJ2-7,CASSPKTGGHSYEQYF,TGTGCCAGCAGTCCTAAGACAGGGGGCCACTCCTACGAGCAGTACTTC
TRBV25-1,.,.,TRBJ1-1,CASSKSVNTEAFF,TGTGCCAGCAGTAAATCAGTGAACACTGAAGCTTTCTTT
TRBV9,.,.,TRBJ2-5,CASSSPSQETQYF,TGTGCCAGCAGCTCACCCTCCCAAGAGACCCAGTACTTC
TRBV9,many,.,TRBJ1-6,CASSGDSGPRYNSPLHF,TGTGCCAGCAGCGGGGATTCGGGCCCTCGATATAATTCACCCCTCCACTTT
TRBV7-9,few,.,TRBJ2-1,CASSDTSKVYNEQFF,TGTGCCAGCAGCGATACTAGCAAGGTCTACAATGAGCAGTTCTTC
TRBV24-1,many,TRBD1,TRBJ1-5,CATPTGDCNQPQHF,TGTGCCACCCCGACAGGGGATTGCAATCAGCCCCAGCATTTT
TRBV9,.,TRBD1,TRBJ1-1,CASSDQTGRTEAFF,TGTGCCAGCAGCGACCAGACAGGGCGCACTGAAGCTTTCTTC
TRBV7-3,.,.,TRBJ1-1,CASSQGIWGHTEAFF,TGCGCCAGCAGCCAAGGTATATGGGGGCACACTGAAGCTTTCTTT
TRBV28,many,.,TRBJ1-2,CASSHGTSYGYTF,TGTGCCAGCAGTCATGGGACATCGTACGGCTACACCTTC
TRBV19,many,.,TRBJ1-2,CASSRQTYGYTF,TGTGCCAGTAGTAGACAGACCTATGGCTACACCTTC
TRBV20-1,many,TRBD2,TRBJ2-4,CSAHLAGGKNIQYF,TGCAGTGCTCACCTAGCGGGGGGTAAAAACATTCAGTACTTC
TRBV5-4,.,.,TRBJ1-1,CASSIQVNTEAFF,TGTGCCAGCAGCATACAGGTGAACACTGAAGCTTTCTTT
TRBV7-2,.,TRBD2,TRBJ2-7,CASSLAGLAGGPSYEQYF,TGTGCCAGCAGCTTAGCGGGACTAGCGGGAGGTCCCTCCTACGAGCAGTACTTC
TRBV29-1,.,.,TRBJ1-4,CSVVSPGVPKGLSF,TGCAGCGTTGTATCTCCTGGGGTCCCAAAGGGACTGTCTTTT
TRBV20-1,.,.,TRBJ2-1,CSGLGRGLSGYYNEQFF,TGCAGTGGTTTAGGACGCGGACTTTCGGGGTACTACAATGAGCAGTTCTTC
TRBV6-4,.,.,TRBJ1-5,CASSEEQNQPQHF,TGTGCCAGCAGTGAGGAACAGAATCAGCCCCAGCATTTT
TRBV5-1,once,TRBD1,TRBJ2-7,CASSVHPLRDRAYEQYF,TGCGCCAGCAGCGTACACCCGCTGCGGGACAGGGCCTACGAGCAGTACTTC
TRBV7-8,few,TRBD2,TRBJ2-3,CASSLLVTGGADTQYF,TGTGCCAGCAGCTTATTAGTAACGGGAGGAGCGGATACGCAGTATTTT
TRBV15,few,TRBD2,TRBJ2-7,CATSRDVRGGHEQYF,TGTGCCACCAGCAGAGATGTGCGGGGGGGCCACGAGCAGTACTTC
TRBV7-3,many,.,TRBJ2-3,CASSLGGIADTQYF,TGTGCCAGCAGCTTAGGGGGGATCGCAGATACGCAGTATTTT
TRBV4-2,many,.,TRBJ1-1,CASSTRQRNTEAFF,TGTGCCAGCAGTACTAGGCAGCGAAACACTGAAGCTTTCTTT
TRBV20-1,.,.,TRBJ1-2,CSAGGRGRAGSSGYTF,TGCAGTGCCGGGGGCCGGGGCAGGGCAGGGAGCAGTGGCTACACCTTC
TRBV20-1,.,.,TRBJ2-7,CSARVGGRGYEQYF,TGCAGTGCTAGAGTGGGGGGGCGAGGCTACGAGCAGTACTTC
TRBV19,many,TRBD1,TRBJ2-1,CASQDRAPYNEQFF,TGTGCCAGTCAAGACAGGGCTCCCTACAATGAGCAGTTCTTC
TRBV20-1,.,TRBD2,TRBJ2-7,CSATGGGFHEQYF,TGCAGTGCTACTGGGGGGGGTTTCCACGAGCAGTACTTC
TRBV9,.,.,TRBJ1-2,CASSGQANYGYTF,TGTGCCAGCAGCGGACAGGCCAACTATGGCTACACCTTC
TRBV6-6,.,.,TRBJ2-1,CASTSWDEQFF,TGTGCCAGCACTAGCTGGGATGAGCAGTTCTTC
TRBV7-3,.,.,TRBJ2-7,CASSLAPSETYEQYF,TGTGCCAGCAGCTTAGCCCCTTCCGAAACCTACGAGCAGTACTTC
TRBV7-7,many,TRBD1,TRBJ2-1,CASSWGTGAFNEQFF,TGTGCTAGCAGCTGGGGGACAGGGGCGTTCAATGAGCAGTTCTTC
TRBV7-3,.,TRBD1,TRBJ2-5,CASSLGGRGLGETQYF,TGTGCCAGCAGCCTAGGCGGCAGGGGGCTTGGGGAGACCCAGTACTTC
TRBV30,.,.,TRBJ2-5,CAWSYRGQGTQYF,TGTGCCTGGAGTTACCGGGGCCAAGGGACCCAGTACTTC
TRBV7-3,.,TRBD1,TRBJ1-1,CASSPRQGRNTEAFF,TGTGCCAGCAGCCCGCGACAGGGTAGGAACACTGAAGCTTTCTTT
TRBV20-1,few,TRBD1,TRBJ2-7,CSVTGGTTYEQYF,TGCAGCGTCACAGGGGGCACTACCTACGAGCAGTACTTC
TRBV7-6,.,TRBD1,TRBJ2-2,CASKSGTGDTGELFF,TGTGCCAGCAAGTCCGGGACAGGGGACACCGGGGAGCTGTTTTTT
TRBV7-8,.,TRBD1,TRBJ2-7,CASSLTGVPYEQYF,TGTGCCAGCAGCTTAACAGGGGTTCCCTACGAGCAGTACTTC
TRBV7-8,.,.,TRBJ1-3,CASREGNTIYF,TGTGCCAGCAGGGAAGGAAACACCATATATTTT
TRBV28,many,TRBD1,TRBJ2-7,CASSNTGTGSYEQYF,TGTGCCAGCAGCAATACCGGGACAGGGTCCTACGAGCAGTACTTC
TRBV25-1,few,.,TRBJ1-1,CASKGGPLNTEAFF,TGTGCCAGCAAAGGCGGCCCGTTGAACACTGAAGCTTTCTTT
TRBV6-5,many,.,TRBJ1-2,CASSRENLGYTF,TGTGCCAGCAGTCGAGAAAATTTAGGCTACACCTTC